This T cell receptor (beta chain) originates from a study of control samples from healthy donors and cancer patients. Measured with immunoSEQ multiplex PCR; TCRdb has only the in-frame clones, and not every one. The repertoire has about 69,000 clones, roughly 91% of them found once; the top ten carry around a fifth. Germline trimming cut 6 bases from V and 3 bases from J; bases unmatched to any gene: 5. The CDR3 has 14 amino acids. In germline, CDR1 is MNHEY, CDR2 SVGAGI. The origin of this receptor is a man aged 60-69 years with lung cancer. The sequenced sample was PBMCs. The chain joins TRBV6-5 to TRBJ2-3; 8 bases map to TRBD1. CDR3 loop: CASRAGGGTDTQYF. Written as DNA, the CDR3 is TGTGCCAGCAGAGCAGGGGGCGGAACAGATACGCAGTATTTT.